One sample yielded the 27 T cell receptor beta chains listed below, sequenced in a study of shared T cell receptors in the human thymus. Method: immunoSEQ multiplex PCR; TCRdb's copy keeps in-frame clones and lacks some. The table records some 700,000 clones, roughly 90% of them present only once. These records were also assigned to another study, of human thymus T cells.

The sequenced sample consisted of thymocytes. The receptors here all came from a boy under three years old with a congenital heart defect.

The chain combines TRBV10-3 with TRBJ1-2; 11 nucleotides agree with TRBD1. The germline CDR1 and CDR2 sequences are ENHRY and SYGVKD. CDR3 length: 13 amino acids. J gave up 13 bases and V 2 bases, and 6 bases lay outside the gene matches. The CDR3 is CAISEGQGAAGTF. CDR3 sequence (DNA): TGTGCCATCAGTGAGGGACAGGGGGCGGCCGGCACCTTC.

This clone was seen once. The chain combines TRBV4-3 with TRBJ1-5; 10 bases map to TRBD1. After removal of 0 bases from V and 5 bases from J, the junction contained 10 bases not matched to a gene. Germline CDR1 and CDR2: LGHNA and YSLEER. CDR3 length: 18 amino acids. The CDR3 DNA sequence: TGCGCCAGCAGCCAAGAATTTCCAGATGGGACAGGGGATCAGCCCCAGCATTTT. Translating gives CASSQEFPDGTGDQPQHF.

CDR3 in DNA: TGTGCCAGCAGTTTGAGCGGGGTCTACAATGAGCAGTTCTTC. It specifies CASSLSGVYNEQFF. The chain carries TRBV27 and TRBJ2-1; 7 bases are a match to TRBD2. The V segment lost 3 bases and the J segment 3 bases; nucleotides outside the gene matches: 2. CDR3 size: 14 residues. The V gene's germline CDR1 is MNHEY and CDR2 SMNVEV (reference sequence).

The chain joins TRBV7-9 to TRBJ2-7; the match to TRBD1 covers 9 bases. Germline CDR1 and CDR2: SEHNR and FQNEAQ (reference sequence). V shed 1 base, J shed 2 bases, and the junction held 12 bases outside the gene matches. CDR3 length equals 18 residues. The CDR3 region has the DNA TGTGCCAGCAGCTTAGAGGCCCCACCGGGACAGGGAACCTACGAGCAGTACTTC. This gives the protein CASSLEAPPGQGTYEQYF.

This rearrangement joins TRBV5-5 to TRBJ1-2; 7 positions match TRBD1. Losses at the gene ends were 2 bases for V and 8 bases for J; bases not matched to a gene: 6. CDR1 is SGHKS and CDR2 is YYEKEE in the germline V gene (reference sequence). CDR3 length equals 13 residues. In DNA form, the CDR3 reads TGTGCCAGCAGCTTCAGGGGGGCGGAGGGCTACACCTTC. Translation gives CASSFRGAEGYTF.

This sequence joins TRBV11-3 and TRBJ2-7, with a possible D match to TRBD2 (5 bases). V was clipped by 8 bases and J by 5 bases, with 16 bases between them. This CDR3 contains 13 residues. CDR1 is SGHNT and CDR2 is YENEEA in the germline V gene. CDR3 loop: CASPGVPVNEQYF. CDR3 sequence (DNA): TGTGCCAGCCCCGGGGTGCCTGTAAACGAGCAGTACTTC. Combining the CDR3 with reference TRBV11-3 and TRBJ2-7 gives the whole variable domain EAGVVQSPRYKIIEKKQPVAFWCNPISGHNTLYWYLQNLGQGPELLIRYENEEAVDDSQLPKDRFSAERLKGVDSTLKIQPAELGDSAVYLCASPGVPVNEQYFGPGTRLTVT.

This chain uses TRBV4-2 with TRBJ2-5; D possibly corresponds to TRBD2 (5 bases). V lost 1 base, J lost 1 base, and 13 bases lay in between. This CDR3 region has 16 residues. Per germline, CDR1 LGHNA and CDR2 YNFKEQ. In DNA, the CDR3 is TGTGCCAGCAGCCAAGGCAAGTGGACTTCCCAAGAGACCCAGTACTTC. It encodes CASSQGKWTSQETQYF.

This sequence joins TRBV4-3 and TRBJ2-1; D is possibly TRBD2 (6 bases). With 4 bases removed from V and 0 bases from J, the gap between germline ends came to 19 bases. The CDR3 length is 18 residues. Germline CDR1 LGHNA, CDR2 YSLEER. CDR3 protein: CASSPWGVAGSSYNEQFF. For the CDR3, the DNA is TGCGCCAGCAGCCCTTGGGGCGTGGCGGGAAGCTCCTACAATGAGCAGTTCTTC.

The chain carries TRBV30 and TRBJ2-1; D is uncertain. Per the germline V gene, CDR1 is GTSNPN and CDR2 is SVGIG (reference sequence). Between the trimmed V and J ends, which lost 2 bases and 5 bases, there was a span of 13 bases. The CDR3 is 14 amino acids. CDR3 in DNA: TGTGCCTGGAGTTGGCTAGTAGCAGACAATGAGCAGTTCTTC. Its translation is CAWSWLVADNEQFF.

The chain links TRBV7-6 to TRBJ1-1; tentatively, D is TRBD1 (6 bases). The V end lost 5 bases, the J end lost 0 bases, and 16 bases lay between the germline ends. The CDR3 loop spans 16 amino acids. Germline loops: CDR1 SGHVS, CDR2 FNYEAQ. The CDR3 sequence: CASSDTGRGMNTEAFF. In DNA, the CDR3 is TGTGCCAGCAGCGATACAGGGAGAGGGATGAACACTGAAGCTTTCTTT.

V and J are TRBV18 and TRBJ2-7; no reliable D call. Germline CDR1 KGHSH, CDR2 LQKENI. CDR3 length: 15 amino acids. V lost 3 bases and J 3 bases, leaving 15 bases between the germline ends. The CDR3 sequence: CASSPRVHPRYEQYF. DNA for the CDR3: TGTGCCAGCTCACCCCGGGTACACCCCCGCTACGAGCAGTACTTC. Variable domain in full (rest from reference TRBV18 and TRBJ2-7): NAGVMQNPRHLVRRRGQEARLRCSPMKGHSHVYWYRQLPEEGLKFMVYLQKENIIDESGMPKERFSAEFPKEGPSILRIQQVVRGDSAAYFCASSPRVHPRYEQYFGPGTRLTVT.

The CDR3 coding sequence is TGTGCCAGCAGCCAGACAGGCTACGAGCAGTACTTC. Protein product: CASSQTGYEQYF. The chain links TRBV5-8 to TRBJ2-5, with a tentative D call TRBD1 (6 bases). The last part of the DNA fits TRBJ2-7 better; the J call may be wrong. The CDR3 is made up of 12 amino acids. In germline, CDR1 is SGHTS, CDR2 YDEGEE.

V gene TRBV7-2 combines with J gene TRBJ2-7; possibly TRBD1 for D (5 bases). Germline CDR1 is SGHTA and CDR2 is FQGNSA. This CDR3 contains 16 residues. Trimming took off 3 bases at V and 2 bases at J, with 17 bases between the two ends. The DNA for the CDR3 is TGTGCCAGCAGCTTCCTAGGGCGGAGACAGCCCTACGAGCAGTACTTC. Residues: CASSFLGRRQPYEQYF.

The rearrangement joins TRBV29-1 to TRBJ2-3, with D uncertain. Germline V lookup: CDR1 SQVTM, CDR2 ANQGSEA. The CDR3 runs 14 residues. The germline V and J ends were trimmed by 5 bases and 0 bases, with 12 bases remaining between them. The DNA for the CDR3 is TGCAGCGTTTACACAGTCCATAGCACAGATACGCAGTATTTT. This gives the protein CSVYTVHSTDTQYF.

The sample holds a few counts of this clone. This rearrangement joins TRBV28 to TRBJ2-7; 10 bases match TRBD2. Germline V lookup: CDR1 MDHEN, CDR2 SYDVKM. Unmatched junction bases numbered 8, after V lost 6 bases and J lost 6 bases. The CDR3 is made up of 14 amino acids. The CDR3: CASSSQLAGGEQYF. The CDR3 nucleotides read TGTGCCAGCAGCTCTCAGTTAGCGGGAGGCGAGCAGTACTTC.

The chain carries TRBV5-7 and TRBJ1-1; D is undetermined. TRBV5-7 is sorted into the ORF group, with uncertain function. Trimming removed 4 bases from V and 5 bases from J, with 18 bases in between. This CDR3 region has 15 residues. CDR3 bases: TGTGCCAGCAGCCAAACAAGCGGAGGAGAGACTGAAGCTTTCTTT. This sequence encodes CASSQTSGGETEAFF.

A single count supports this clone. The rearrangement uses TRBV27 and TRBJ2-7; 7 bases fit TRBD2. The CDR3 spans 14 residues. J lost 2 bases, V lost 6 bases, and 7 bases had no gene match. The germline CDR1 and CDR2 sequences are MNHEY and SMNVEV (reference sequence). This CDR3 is CASSAGGRAYEQYF. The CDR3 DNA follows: TGTGCCAGCAGCGCCGGGGGGAGAGCCTACGAGCAGTACTTC.

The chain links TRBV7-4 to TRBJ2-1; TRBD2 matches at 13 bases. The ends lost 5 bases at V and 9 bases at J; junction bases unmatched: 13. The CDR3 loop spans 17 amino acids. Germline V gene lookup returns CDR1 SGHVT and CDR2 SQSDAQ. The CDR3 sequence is CASSAHTRTSGRGEQFF. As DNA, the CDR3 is TGTGCCAGCAGCGCCCACACTCGGACTAGCGGGAGAGGTGAGCAGTTCTTC.

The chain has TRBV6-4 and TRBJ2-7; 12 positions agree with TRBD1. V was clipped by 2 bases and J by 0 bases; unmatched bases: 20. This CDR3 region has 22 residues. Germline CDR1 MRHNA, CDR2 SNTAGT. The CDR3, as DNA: TGTGCCAGCAGTGACCACCGCGCTACCGGGACAGGGGGCAGGCGGAACTCCTACGAGCAGTACTTC. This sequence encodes CASSDHRATGTGGRRNSYEQYF.

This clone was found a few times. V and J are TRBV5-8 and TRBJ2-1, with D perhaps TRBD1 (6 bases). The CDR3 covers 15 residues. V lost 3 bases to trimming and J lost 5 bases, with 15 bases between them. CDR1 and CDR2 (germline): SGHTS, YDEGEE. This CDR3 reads CASSWGRTEDNEQFF. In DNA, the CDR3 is TGTGCCAGCAGCTGGGGCCGGACAGAGGACAATGAGCAGTTCTTC.

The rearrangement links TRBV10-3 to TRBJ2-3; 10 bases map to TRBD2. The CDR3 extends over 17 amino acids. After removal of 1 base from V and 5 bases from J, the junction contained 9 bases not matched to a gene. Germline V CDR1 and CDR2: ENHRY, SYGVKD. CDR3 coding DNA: TGTGCCATCAGTGAGTTTTGGAAGCGGGAGGGCCGAGATACGCAGTATTTT. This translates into CAISEFWKREGRDTQYF.

DNA of the CDR3: TGTGCCAGCACCCGTCGGAGGGAAATCTACGAGCAGTACTTC. It codes for CASTRRREIYEQYF. The rearrangement links TRBV28 to TRBJ2-7; possibly TRBD2 for D (6 bases). This CDR3 has 14 residues. In germline, CDR1 is MDHEN, CDR2 SYDVKM. V lost 7 bases and J lost 3, with 16 bases in between.

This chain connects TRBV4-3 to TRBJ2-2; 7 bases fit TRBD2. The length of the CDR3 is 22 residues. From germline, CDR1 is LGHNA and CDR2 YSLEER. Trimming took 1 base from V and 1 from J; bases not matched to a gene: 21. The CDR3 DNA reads TGCGCCAGCAGCCAAGCTTCGGAAGGGCTGTCGCGGGAGATGGAGAACACCGGGGAGCTGTTTTTT. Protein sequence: CASSQASEGLSREMENTGELFF.

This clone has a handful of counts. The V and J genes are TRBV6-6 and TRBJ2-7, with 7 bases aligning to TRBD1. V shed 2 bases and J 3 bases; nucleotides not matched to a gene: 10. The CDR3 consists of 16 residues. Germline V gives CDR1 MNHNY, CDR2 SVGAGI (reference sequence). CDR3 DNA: TGTGCCAGCAGTTACCCACCACAGGGGAAGGGCTACGAGCAGTACTTC. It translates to CASSYPPQGKGYEQYF.

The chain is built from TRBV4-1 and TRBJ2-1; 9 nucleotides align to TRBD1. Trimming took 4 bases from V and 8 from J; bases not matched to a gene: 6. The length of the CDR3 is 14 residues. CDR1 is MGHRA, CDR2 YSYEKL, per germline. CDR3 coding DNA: TGCGCCAGCAGCCCTCGGGACAGGGAGTATGAGCAGTTCTTC. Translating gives CASSPRDREYEQFF.

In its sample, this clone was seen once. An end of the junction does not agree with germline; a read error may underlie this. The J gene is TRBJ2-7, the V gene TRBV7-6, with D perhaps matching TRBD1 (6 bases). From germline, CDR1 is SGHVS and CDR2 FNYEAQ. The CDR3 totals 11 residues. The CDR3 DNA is TGTGCCAGCAGCGGGACCGGGACAAGGAACTTC. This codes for CASSGTGTRNF. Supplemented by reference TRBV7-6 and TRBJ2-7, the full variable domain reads GAGVSQSPRYKVTKRGQDVALRCDPISGHVSLYWYRQALGQGPEFLTYFNYEAQQDKSGLPNDRFSAERPEGSISTLTIQRTEQRDSAMYRCASSGTGTRNFGPGTRLTVT.

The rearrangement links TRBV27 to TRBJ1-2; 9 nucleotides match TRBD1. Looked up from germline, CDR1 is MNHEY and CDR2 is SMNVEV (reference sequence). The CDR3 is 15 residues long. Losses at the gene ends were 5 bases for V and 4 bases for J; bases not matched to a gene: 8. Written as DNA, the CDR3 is TGTGCCAGCAGTCCAGGACAGGGGACAGGCTATGGCTACACCTTC. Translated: CASSPGQGTGYGYTF.